The 27 T cell receptor beta chains below all came from one sample that was sequenced in a study of shared clonotypes between healthy human individuals. The protocol was immunoSEQ multiplex PCR, while the TCRdb copy is restricted to in-frame clones and leaves out a portion. The data hold under 2.5 million clones, with about 90% observed a single time. The sequencing sample was made of naive CD4+ T cells from PBMCs. Subset indicated: CD45RA+ positively selected. These receptors all stem from a man aged 18-30 years in good health. Some clones in this sample may be carry-over from other donors' samples.

This clone was counted once. The chain recombines TRBV11-2 with TRBJ2-7; D may be TRBD1 (6 bases). This CDR3 has 13 residues. Germline CDR1 is SGHAT and CDR2 is FQNNGV. V was clipped by 6 bases and J by 3 bases, with 12 bases between them. The CDR3 region is CASRVTGSYEQYF. The CDR3 DNA reads TGTGCCAGCAGGGTTACAGGGAGCTACGAGCAGTACTTC.

The chain uses TRBV7-2 and TRBJ2-7; D perhaps matches TRBD1 (5 bases). The V gene's germline CDR1 is SGHTA and CDR2 FQGNSA. The CDR3 has 13 residues. Trimming stripped 1 base from V and 3 bases from J, with 7 bases between. This CDR3 reads CASSLVGHYEQYF. The CDR3 DNA follows: TGTGCCAGCAGCTTAGTGGGGCACTACGAGCAGTACTTC.

CDR3 DNA: TGTGCCAGCTTAGCGGGAGGGCCCACAGATACGCAGTATTTT. Translation gives CASLAGGPTDTQYF. The rearrangement joins TRBV6-1 to TRBJ2-3; 11 bases line up with TRBD2. The junction had 3 bases not matched to a gene; V was cut back by 8 bases and J by 2 bases. The CDR3 has 14 amino acids. Per germline, CDR1 MNHNS and CDR2 SASEGT.

The chain has TRBV28 and TRBJ2-3; 9 nucleotides align to TRBD2. Trimming took 2 bases from V and 14 from J; bases not matched to a gene: 17. CDR3 length: 16 amino acids. The V gene's germline CDR1 is MDHEN and CDR2 SYDVKM. The CDR3 loop is CASSLSGSSGVVDPYF. The CDR3 DNA follows: TGTGCCAGCAGTTTAAGTGGGTCTAGCGGGGTGGTTGATCCGTATTTT.

V is TRBV9 and J is TRBJ1-1; the D gene is possibly TRBD1 (6 bases). This CDR3 region has 15 residues. Germline V gene sequence: CDR1 SGDLS, CDR2 YYNGEE. Trimming removed 0 bases from V and 3 bases from J, with 12 bases in between. CDR3: CASSVEGGGDTEAFF. In DNA form, the CDR3 reads TGTGCCAGCAGCGTAGAGGGGGGCGGAGACACTGAAGCTTTCTTT.

Of note for this clone: Other DNA sequences within the sample encode an identical CDR3. V gene TRBV5-1 combines with J gene TRBJ1-1; maybe TRBD1 (5 bases). Germline V gene sequence: CDR1 SGHRS, CDR2 YFSETQ. With 0 bases removed from V and 0 bases from J, the gap between germline ends came to 12 bases. This CDR3 contains 16 residues. CDR3 bases: TGCGCCAGCAGCTTGGCCCAGGGTAACATGAACACTGAAGCTTTCTTT. This gives the protein CASSLAQGNMNTEAFF.

DNA for the CDR3: TGTGCCAGCAGGACACTCACAGGGGGCGCATTAGGCTACACCTTC. This codes for CASRTLTGGALGYTF. The gene calls are TRBV6-5 and TRBJ1-2; TRBD1 matches at 9 bases. The CDR3 runs to 15 residues. After removal of 6 bases from V and 8 bases from J, the junction contained 13 bases not matched to a gene. Germline loops: CDR1 MNHEY, CDR2 SVGAGI.

V usage is TRBV28 and J usage is TRBJ1-2; TRBD1 aligns across 7 bases. Germline loops: CDR1 MDHEN, CDR2 SYDVKM. The CDR3 covers 14 residues. V dropped 1 base and J dropped 8; count of bases not matched to a gene: 7. CDR3 in amino acids: CASSLSGGRGGYTF. CDR3 DNA sequence: TGTGCCAGCAGTTTATCAGGGGGGAGGGGAGGCTACACCTTC.

The V and J genes are TRBV11-2 and TRBJ2-1, with 13 bases fitting TRBD2. Germline loops: CDR1 SGHAT, CDR2 FQNNGV. Losses at the gene ends were 5 bases for V and 0 bases for J; bases not matched to a gene: 10. This CDR3 has 19 amino acids. The CDR3, as DNA: TGTGCCAGCAGCCCGAGAGGACTAGCGGGAGTTCCCTCCTACAATGAGCAGTTCTTC. Encoded protein: CASSPRGLAGVPSYNEQFF.

This chain links TRBV7-2 with TRBJ1-2; D remains unclear. This CDR3 region has 14 residues. Trimming shortened V by 1 base and J by 6 bases, and 12 bases separated the two germline ends. Germline V gene data show CDR1 as SGHTA and CDR2 as FQGNSA. CDR3 loop: CASSLGSRRDGYTF. DNA for the CDR3: TGTGCCAGCAGCTTAGGTAGCAGGCGGGATGGCTACACCTTC.

This chain joins TRBV18 and TRBJ1-2, with D possibly TRBD1 on 6 matching bases. Trimming took off 0 bases at V and 8 bases at J, with 10 bases between the two ends. Germline-derived CDR1 and CDR2 are KGHSH and LQKENI. The CDR3 contains 13 residues. CDR3 sequence: CASSPPTGIGYTF. CDR3 DNA sequence: TGTGCCAGCTCACCACCGACAGGTATAGGCTACACCTTC.

This chain links TRBV11-2 with TRBJ2-7; no clear D gene. The CDR3 loop spans 15 amino acids. Germline assignment: CDR1 SGHAT and CDR2 FQNNGV. V was cut by 5 bases and J by 4 bases, with 18 bases left in between. CDR3 DNA: TGTGCCAGCAGCCTCCGACTCCGCCCGGTTTACGAGCAGTACTTC. Protein sequence: CASSLRLRPVYEQYF.

Points on this clone: Within the sample, other DNA sequences also encode this same CDR3. The chain joins TRBV19 to TRBJ2-2; tentatively, D is TRBD1 or TRBD2 (5 bases each). The ends were cut back, 8 bases at V and 1 base at J, with 8 bases in the middle. In germline, CDR1 is LNHDA, CDR2 SQIVND (reference sequence). The CDR3 has 13 amino acids. The CDR3 region is CASFGGNTGELFF. DNA for the CDR3: TGTGCCAGTTTTGGGGGGAACACCGGGGAGCTGTTTTTT.

The chain joins TRBV19 to TRBJ2-4; D might be TRBD1 (6 bases). The ends were cut back, 1 base at V and 3 bases at J, with 10 bases in the middle. Germline V gene lookup returns CDR1 LNHDA and CDR2 SQIVND (reference sequence). This CDR3 contains 15 residues. The CDR3 DNA is TGTGCCAGTAGTATAGTATCAGGGGTCAAAAACATTCAGTACTTC. Protein sequence: CASSIVSGVKNIQYF.

The chain recombines TRBV4-3 with TRBJ1-2; D is perhaps TRBD1 (5 bases). The germline V gene encodes CDR1 LGHNA and CDR2 YSLEER. The V end lost 0 bases, the J end lost 4 bases, and 12 bases lay between the germline ends. This CDR3 contains 15 residues. As DNA, the CDR3 is TGCGCCAGCAGCCAAGATCGGGGGGGGACCTATGGCTACACCTTC. It is translated as CASSQDRGGTYGYTF.

The rearrangement links TRBV29-1 to TRBJ2-1, with 8 bases matching TRBD1. CDR3 length equals 16 residues. J gave up 9 bases and V 6 bases, and 19 bases lay outside the gene matches. Germline V gene data show CDR1 as SQVTM and CDR2 as ANQGSEA. The CDR3 loop is CSVSLVAGGFYSEQFF. CDR3 nucleotides: TGCAGCGTCTCCTTGGTGGCAGGGGGCTTTTATAGTGAGCAGTTCTTC.

V usage is TRBV6-5 and J usage is TRBJ2-7, with 7 bases lining up with TRBD1. The CDR3 is made up of 16 amino acids. Germline trimming cut 0 bases from V and 7 bases from J; bases unmatched to any gene: 12. Germline CDR1 is MNHEY and CDR2 is SVGAGI. The CDR3 reads CASSYSRGVGGGEQYF. The CDR3 DNA reads TGTGCCAGCAGTTACTCCCGAGGGGTAGGGGGCGGTGAGCAGTACTTC.

CDR3 DNA: TGTGCCAGCAGCTTCCGACAGGGGGGAAGCGCTGAAGCTTTCTTT. It translates to CASSFRQGGSAEAFF. This chain uses TRBV7-2 with TRBJ1-1, with 9 bases matching TRBD1. Trimming took 3 bases from V and 6 from J; bases not matched to a gene: 8. The CDR3 spans 15 residues. CDR1 is SGHTA, CDR2 FQGNSA, per germline.

The chain links TRBV5-1 to TRBJ2-3; D is unclear. The CDR3 has 16 residues. The germline V gene has CDR1 SGHRS and CDR2 YFSETQ. V was cut by 0 bases and J by 0 bases, with 11 bases left in between. The CDR3 here is CASSLGAGFSTDTQYF. The CDR3 region has the DNA TGCGCCAGCAGCTTGGGGGCCGGGTTCAGCACAGATACGCAGTATTTT.

This chain uses TRBV27 with TRBJ2-1; 7 bases line up with TRBD1. The V and J ends lost 5 bases and 0 bases, in that order; junction bases with no gene match: 4. The CDR3 consists of 15 residues. Germline CDR1 reads MNHEY; CDR2 reads SMNVEV (reference sequence). The DNA of the CDR3 is TGTGCCAGCAGTAAGGGACAGATCTCCTACAATGAGCAGTTCTTC. This gives the protein CASSKGQISYNEQFF.

V usage is TRBV2 and J usage is TRBJ1-4; D is perhaps TRBD1 (5 bases). Deletions cut 6 bases from V and 8 bases from J, with 19 bases between. The CDR3 sequence is 15 residues long. Per the germline V gene, CDR1 is SNHLY and CDR2 is FYNNEI. CDR3 bases: TGTGCCAGCAGGGGGGGACGGTCCTTATACGAAAAACTGTTTTTT. This encodes CASRGGRSLYEKLFF.

The CDR3 bases are TGCGCCAGCAGTGTCTTAGCGTACAATGAGCAGTTCTTC. Its protein product is CASSVLAYNEQFF. The chain employs TRBV10-2 and TRBJ2-1; possibly TRBD2 for D (5 bases). The germline V gene encodes CDR1 WSHSY and CDR2 SAAADI. The CDR3 covers 13 residues. V was cut by 4 bases and J by 4 bases, with 8 bases left in between.

This clone was recorded once. V usage is TRBV5-1 and J usage is TRBJ2-2; D is undetermined. In germline, CDR1 is SGHRS, CDR2 YFSETQ. The CDR3 is 15 residues long. The V and J ends lost 4 bases and 6 bases respectively, with 16 bases between them. CDR3 nucleotides: TGCGCCAGCAGCGCGACCCCAGGTCACGCCGGGGAGCTGTTTTTT. Translating it yields CASSATPGHAGELFF.

This clone has only one observation. The rearrangement joins TRBV7-6 to TRBJ2-3; D is undetermined. The CDR3 has 12 amino acids. Between the trimmed V and J ends, which lost 3 bases and 7 bases, there was a span of 8 bases. Per germline, CDR1 SGHVS and CDR2 FNYEAQ. As DNA, the CDR3 is TGTGCCAGCAGCTTTTTGGGCCATACGCAGTATTTT. This translates into CASSFLGHTQYF.

The chain uses TRBV5-5 and TRBJ2-7; 11 bases are a match to TRBD2. J lost 0 bases, V lost 4 bases, and 6 bases had no gene match. The CDR3 sequence is 16 residues long. CDR1 SGHKS and CDR2 YYEKEE come from the germline V gene (reference sequence). The CDR3 here is CASSLSGTSGSYEQYF. The CDR3 nucleotides are TGTGCCAGCAGCCTCTCCGGGACTAGCGGCTCCTACGAGCAGTACTTC.

This sequence joins TRBV19 and TRBJ2-1; 8 positions match TRBD2. Trimming removed 5 bases from V and 0 bases from J; junction bases left unmatched: 15. The CDR3 totals 19 residues. Germline CDR1 reads LNHDA; CDR2 reads SQIVND (reference sequence). This CDR3 is CASSYSSGLPMGSYNEQFF. CDR3 sequence (DNA): TGTGCCAGTAGTTACTCTAGCGGGCTTCCGATGGGCTCCTACAATGAGCAGTTCTTC.

A word on this clone: Other nucleotide sequences in the sample specify the same CDR3. The chain employs TRBV5-1 and TRBJ1-1, with D tentatively TRBD1 (5 bases). Deletions cut 0 bases from V and 0 bases from J, with 9 bases between. Germline CDR1 is SGHRS and CDR2 is YFSETQ. The CDR3 spans 15 residues. CDR3 DNA sequence: TGCGCCAGCAGCTTGGGACAGACAATGAACACTGAAGCTTTCTTT. It codes for CASSLGQTMNTEAFF.